This T cell receptor beta chain was identified during a study of blood T cells in healthy people across ages. Study-level points and caveats: The study found more naive CD4+ cells and higher diversity in long-lived than aged donors. Expanded clonotype changes were possibly confounded by unknown donor CMV status.

V was cut by 7 bases and J by 4 bases, with 17 bases left in between. Per the germline V gene, CDR1 is SQVTM and CDR2 is ANQGSEA. This CDR3 contains 13 residues. Sample-barcoded 5' priming and a J-beta primer mix drove a second PCR of roughly 6 to 12 cycles. MiXCR, run by TCRdb on the 5' RACE reads, gives a single entry per CDR3 protein. In the table there are approximately 2,000,000 distinct CDR3 sequences, 30% to 40% of which are singletons. Worth noting for this clonotype: Its antigen remains unidentified.

The chain has TRBV29-1 and TRBJ2-7; D is possibly TRBD2 (6 bases). The source material was blood. This clonotype was obtained from a human donor in good health. The CDR3 protein is CSARRSGDYEQYF. The CDR3 nucleotides read TGCAGCGCGCGGCGGTCGGGGGATTACGAGCAGTACTTC.